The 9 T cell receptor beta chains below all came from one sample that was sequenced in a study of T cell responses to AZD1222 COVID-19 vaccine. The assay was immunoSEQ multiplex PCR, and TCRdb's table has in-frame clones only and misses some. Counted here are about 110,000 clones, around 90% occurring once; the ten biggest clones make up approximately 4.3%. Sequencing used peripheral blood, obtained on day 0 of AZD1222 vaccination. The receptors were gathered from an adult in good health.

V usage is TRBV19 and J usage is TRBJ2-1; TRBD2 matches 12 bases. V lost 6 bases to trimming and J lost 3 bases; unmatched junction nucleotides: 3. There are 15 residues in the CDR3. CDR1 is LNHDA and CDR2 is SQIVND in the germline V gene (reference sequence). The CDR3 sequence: CASRLAGGFYNEQFF. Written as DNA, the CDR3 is TGTGCCAGTAGACTAGCGGGGGGCTTCTACAATGAGCAGTTCTTC.

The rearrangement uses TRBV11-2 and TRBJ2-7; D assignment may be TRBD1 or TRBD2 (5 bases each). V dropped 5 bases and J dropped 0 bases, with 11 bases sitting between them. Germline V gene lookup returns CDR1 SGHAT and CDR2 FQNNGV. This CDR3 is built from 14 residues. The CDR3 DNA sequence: TGTGCCAGCAGCGCCGGGGCGGGCTCCTACGAGCAGTACTTC. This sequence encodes CASSAGAGSYEQYF.

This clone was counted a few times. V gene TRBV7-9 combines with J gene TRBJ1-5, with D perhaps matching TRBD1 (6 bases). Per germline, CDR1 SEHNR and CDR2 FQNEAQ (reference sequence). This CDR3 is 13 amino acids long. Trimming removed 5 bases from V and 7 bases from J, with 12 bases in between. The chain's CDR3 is CASSVQGGQPQHF. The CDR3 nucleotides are TGTGCCAGCAGCGTACAGGGCGGACAGCCCCAGCATTTT.

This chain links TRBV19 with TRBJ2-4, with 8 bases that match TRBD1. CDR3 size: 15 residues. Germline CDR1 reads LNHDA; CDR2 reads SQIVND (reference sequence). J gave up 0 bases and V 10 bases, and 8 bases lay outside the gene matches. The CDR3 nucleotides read TGTGCCACCAACCAGGGGGCGAGAGCCAAAAACATTCAGTACTTC. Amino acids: CATNQGARAKNIQYF.

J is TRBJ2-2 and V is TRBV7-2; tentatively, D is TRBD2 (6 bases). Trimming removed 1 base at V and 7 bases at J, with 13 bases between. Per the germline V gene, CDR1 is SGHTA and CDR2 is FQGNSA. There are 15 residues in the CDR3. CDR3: CASSLDWRELGELFF. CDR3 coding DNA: TGTGCCAGCAGCTTAGATTGGAGGGAGCTCGGGGAGCTGTTTTTT.

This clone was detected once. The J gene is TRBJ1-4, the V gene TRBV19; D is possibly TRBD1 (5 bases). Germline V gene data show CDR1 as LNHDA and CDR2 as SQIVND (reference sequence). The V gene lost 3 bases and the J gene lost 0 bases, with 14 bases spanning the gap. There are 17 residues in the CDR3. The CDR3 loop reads CASSIIEGSTTNEKLFF. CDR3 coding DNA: TGTGCCAGTAGTATTATCGAGGGGTCCACAACTAATGAAAAACTGTTTTTT.

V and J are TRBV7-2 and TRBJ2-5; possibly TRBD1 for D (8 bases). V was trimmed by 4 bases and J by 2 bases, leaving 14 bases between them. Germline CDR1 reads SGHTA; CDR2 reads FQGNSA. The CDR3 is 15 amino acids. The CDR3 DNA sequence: TGTGCCAGCAGCTCACACAGGGGGGGGCAAGAGACCCAGTACTTC. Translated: CASSSHRGGQETQYF.

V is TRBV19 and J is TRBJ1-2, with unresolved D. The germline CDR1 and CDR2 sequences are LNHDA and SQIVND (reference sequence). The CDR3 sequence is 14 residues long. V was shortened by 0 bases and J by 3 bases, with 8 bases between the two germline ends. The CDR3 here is CASSIDYGDYGYTF. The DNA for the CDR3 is TGTGCCAGTAGTATAGATTATGGGGACTATGGCTACACCTTC.

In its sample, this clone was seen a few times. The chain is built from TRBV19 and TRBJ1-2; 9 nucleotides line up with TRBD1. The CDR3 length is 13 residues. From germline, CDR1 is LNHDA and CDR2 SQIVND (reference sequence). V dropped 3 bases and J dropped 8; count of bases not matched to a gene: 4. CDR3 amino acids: CASSMGTGMGYTF. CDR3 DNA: TGTGCCAGTAGTATGGGGACAGGGATGGGCTACACCTTC. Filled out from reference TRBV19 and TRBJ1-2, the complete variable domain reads DGGITQSPKYLFRKEGQNVTLSCEQNLNHDAMYWYRQDPGQGLRLIYYSQIVNDFQKGDIAEGYSVSREKKESFPLTVTSAQKNPTAFYLCASSMGTGMGYTFGSGTRLTVV.